This T cell receptor beta chain comes out of a study of blood T cell repertoires in COVID-19. The ends lost 4 bases at V and 6 bases at J; junction bases unmatched: 5. The CDR3 length is 14 residues. Per germline, CDR1 SNHLY and CDR2 FYNNEI. Method: immunoSEQ multiplex PCR; TCRdb's copy keeps in-frame clones and lacks some. The sample holds around 190,000 clones, approximately 85% seen once. This clonotype was sampled from a woman in her sixties or seventies with acute or convalescent COVID-19. Material for sequencing was peripheral blood. The chain has TRBV2 and TRBJ2-2, with 7 bases that match TRBD1. This CDR3 reads CASSGQGFSGELFF. The CDR3 DNA reads TGTGCCAGCAGTGGACAGGGATTTTCCGGGGAGCTGTTTTTT.